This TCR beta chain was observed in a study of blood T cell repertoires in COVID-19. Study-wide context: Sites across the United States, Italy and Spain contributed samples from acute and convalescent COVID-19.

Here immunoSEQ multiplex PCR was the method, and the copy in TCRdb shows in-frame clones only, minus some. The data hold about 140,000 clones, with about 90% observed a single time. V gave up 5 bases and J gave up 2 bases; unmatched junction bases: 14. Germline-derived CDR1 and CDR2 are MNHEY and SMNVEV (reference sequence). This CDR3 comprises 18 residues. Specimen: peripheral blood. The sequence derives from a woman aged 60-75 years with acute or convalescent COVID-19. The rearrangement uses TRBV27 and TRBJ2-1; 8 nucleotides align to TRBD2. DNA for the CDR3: TGTGCCAGCAGTCTCGTTGGGTTAGCGGGAATGGCCTACAATGAGCAGTTCTTC. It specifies CASSLVGLAGMAYNEQFF.